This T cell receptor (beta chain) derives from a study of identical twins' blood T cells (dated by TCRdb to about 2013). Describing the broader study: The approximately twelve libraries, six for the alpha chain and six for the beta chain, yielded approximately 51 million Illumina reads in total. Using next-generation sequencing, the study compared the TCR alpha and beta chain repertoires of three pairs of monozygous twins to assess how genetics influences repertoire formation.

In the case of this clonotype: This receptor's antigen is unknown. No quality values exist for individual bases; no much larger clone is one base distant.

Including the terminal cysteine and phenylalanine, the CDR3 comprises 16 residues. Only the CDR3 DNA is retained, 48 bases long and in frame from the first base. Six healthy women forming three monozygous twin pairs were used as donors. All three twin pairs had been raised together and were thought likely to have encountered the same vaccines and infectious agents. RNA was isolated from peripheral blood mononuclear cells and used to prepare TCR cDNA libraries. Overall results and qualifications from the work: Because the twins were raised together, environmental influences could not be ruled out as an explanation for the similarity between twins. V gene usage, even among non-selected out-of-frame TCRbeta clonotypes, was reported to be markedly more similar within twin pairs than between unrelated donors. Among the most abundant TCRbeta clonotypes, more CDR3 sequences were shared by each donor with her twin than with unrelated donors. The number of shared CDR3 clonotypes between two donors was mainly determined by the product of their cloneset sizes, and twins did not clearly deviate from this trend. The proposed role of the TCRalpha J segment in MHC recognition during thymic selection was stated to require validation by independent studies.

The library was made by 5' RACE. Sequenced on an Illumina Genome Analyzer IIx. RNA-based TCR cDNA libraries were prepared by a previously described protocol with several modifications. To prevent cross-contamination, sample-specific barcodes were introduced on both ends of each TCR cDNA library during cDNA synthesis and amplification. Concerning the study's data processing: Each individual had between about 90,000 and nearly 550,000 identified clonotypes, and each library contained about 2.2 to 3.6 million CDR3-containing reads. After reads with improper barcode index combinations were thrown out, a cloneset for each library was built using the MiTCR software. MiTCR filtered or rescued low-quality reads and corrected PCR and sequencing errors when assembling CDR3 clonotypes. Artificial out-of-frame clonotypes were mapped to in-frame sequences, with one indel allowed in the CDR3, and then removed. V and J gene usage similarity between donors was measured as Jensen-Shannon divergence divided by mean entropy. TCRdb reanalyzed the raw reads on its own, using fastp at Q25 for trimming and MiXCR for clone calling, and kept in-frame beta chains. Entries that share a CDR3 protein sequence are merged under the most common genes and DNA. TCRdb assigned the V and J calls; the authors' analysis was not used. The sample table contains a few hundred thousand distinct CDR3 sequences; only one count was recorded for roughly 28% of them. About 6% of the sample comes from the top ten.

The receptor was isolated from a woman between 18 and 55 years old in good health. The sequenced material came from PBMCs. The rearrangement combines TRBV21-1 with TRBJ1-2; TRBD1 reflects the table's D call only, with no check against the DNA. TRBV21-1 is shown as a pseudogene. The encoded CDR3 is CASSKILRQDPYGYTF. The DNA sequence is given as TGTGCCAGCAGCAAAATCCTTCGACAGGACCCTTATGGCTACACCTTC.